The source of this T cell receptor (beta chain) is a study of Ad26.COV2.S vaccination and SARS-CoV-2 variants. Measured with immunoSEQ multiplex PCR; TCRdb has only the in-frame clones, and not every one. The sample has hundreds of thousands of clones, more than 85% seen once. The treatment: roughly 18 received Ad26.COV2.S at low or high dose, single or two shots; about 5 received placebo; per-sample allocation not given. The samples were gathered on day 63 after the first injection of vaccine or placebo. V shed 4 bases and J shed 3 bases, with 13 bases lying between them. This CDR3 comprises 14 residues. Germline-derived CDR1 and CDR2 are MDHEN and SYDVKM.

The clonotype originates from a person between 18 and 65 years old who received the Ad26.COV2.S COVID-19 vaccine or a placebo. The chain joins TRBV28 to TRBJ2-7; the D is unclear. This specimen was peripheral blood, taken in a trial of Ad26.COV2.S vaccine versus placebo. The CDR3 bases are TGTGCCAGCAGTTCATTAACCCAGCTCTACGAGCAGTACTTC. Its translation is CASSSLTQLYEQYF.